A single sample is the source of the 7 T cell receptor beta chains below, sequenced in a study of memory CD4+ T cells and cytomegalovirus serostatus. Single viable CD3+CD4+CD8-CD45RO+ cells were sorted as the memory CD4+ T cells. The data were produced by immunoSEQ multiplex PCR, yet TCRdb's version contains in-frame clones alone and is incomplete. The table shows around 60,000 clones, with 60% to 80% occurring only once. Input material: memory CD4+ T cells from blood. These receptors were obtained from an adult in good health and CMV-seronegative.

The chain has TRBV5-1 and TRBJ2-7; D remains ambiguous. CDR1 and CDR2 (germline): SGHRS, YFSETQ. The CDR3 contains 12 residues. Trimming removed 4 bases from V and 7 bases from J, with 12 bases in between. The CDR3 bases are TGCGCCAGCAGCCTCACTCCCGGAGAGCAGTACTTC. This sequence encodes CASSLTPGEQYF.

This chain uses TRBV27 with TRBJ2-7; 8 nucleotides line up with TRBD1. The CDR3 loop spans 15 amino acids. The V gene end was trimmed by 6 bases and the J gene end by 7 bases; junction bases not matched to a gene: 14. Germline V CDR1 and CDR2: MNHEY, SMNVEV (reference sequence). The CDR3 DNA sequence: TGTGCCAGCAGACCAGGGACAGGCTTTTCAGGGGAGCAGTACTTC. Protein: CASRPGTGFSGEQYF.

The chain employs TRBV19 and TRBJ2-2; 7 nucleotides match TRBD1. The CDR3 loop spans 14 amino acids. Unmatched junction bases numbered 5, after V lost 4 bases and J lost 6 bases. Germline values: CDR1 LNHDA, CDR2 SQIVND (reference sequence). The CDR3 sequence: CASSTTGVAGELFF. The CDR3 region has the DNA TGTGCCAGTAGTACAACAGGGGTGGCCGGGGAGCTGTTTTTT.

The chain has TRBV29-1 and TRBJ1-2; 7 nucleotides match TRBD1. This CDR3 contains 12 residues. V shed 5 bases, J shed 4 bases, and the junction held 4 bases outside the gene matches. CDR1 and CDR2 (germline): SQVTM, ANQGSEA. The CDR3 bases are TGCAGCGTTCATGACAGGGCCTATGGCTACACCTTC. The encoded protein is CSVHDRAYGYTF.

This clone was found a few times. V and J are TRBV2 and TRBJ1-1; no clear D. CDR3 length equals 13 residues. V was cut by 4 bases and J by 1 base, with 7 bases left in between. Germline values: CDR1 SNHLY, CDR2 FYNNEI. DNA of the CDR3: TGTGCCAGCAGTGCTATGACGAACACTGAAGCTTTCTTT. This gives the protein CASSAMTNTEAFF.

The CDR3, as DNA: TGTGCCAGCAGGGCTGGAGGGGTTGGAAACACCATATATTTT. It encodes CASRAGGVGNTIYF. The V gene is TRBV14, the J gene TRBJ1-3; TRBD1 is a possible D gene (5 bases). CDR1 and CDR2 (germline): SGHDN, FVKESK. This CDR3 region has 14 residues. Trimming shortened V by 6 bases and J by 3 bases, and 12 bases separated the two germline ends.

J is TRBJ1-4 and V is TRBV9; TRBD1 might be the D (5 bases). Germline CDR1 is SGDLS and CDR2 is YYNGEE. This CDR3 contains 15 residues. V lost 3 bases and J 3 bases, leaving 12 bases between the germline ends. The CDR3 protein is CASSATQVPNEKLFF. The CDR3, as DNA: TGTGCCAGCAGCGCAACACAGGTTCCTAATGAAAAACTGTTTTTT.